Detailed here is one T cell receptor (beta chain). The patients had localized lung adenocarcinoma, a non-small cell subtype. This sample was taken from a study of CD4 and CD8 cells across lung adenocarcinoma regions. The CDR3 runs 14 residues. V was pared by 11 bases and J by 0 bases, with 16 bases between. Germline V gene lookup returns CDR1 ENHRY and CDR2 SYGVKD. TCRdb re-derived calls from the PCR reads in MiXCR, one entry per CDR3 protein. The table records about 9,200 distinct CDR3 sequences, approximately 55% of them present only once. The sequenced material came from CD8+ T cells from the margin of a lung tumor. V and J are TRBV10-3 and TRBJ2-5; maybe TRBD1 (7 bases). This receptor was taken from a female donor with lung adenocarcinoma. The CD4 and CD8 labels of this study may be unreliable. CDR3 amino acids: CAGQGGRDQETQYF. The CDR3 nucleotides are TGTGCCGGGCAGGGGGGCCGTGACCAAGAGACCCAGTACTTC.